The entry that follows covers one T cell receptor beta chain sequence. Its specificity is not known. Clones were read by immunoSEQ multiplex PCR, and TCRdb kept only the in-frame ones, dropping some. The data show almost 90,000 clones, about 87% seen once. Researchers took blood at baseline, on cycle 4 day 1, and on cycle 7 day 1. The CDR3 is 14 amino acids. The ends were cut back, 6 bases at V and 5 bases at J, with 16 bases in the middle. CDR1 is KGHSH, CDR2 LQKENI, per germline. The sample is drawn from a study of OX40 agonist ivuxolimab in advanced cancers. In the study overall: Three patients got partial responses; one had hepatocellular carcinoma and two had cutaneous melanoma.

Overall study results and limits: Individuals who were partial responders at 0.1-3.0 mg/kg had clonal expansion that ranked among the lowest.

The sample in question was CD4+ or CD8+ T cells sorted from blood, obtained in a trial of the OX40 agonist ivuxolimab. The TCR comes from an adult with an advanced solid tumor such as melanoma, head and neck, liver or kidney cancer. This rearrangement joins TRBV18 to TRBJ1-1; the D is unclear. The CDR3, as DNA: TGTGCCAGCTCCGCTATGGGTTCGGGGACTGAAGCTTTCTTT. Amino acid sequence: CASSAMGSGTEAFF.